This T cell receptor beta chain comes out of a study of blood T cell repertoires in COVID-19. On the study more broadly: Sites in the United States, Italy and Spain provided acute and convalescent COVID-19 samples. T cells, B-cell-depleted T cells, or PBMCs supplied cDNA or gDNA.

Losses at the gene ends were 5 bases for V and 4 bases for J; bases not matched to a gene: 8. The V gene's germline CDR1 is SGDLS and CDR2 YYNGEE. The CDR3 loop spans 14 amino acids. Per the original methods: Amplifying reference gene primers gave estimates of nucleated cell counts. The method was immunoSEQ multiplex PCR; TCRdb's version includes in-frame clones alone and lacks a portion of them. V and J calls and clone size are as listed in that table; D and trimming were resolved from the DNA. The data hold roughly 67,000 clones, with 80% to 90% observed a single time. The rearrangement links TRBV9 to TRBJ1-2, with 7 bases that match TRBD1. The sample taken for sequencing was peripheral blood. The clonotype comes from a man aged 45-60 years with active COVID-19. This CDR3 reads CASRGTAGVYGYTF. The CDR3 DNA reads as TGTGCCAGCAGGGGGACAGCTGGAGTCTATGGCTACACCTTC. Based on the CDR3 plus reference TRBV9 and TRBJ1-2, the full variable domain is DSGVTQTPKHLITATGQRVTLRCSPRSGDLSVYWYQQSLDQGLQFLIQYYNGEERAKGNILERFSAQQFPDLHSELNLSSLELGDSALYFCASRGTAGVYGYTFGSGTRLTVV.